This entry concerns a single T cell receptor beta chain. The antigen is unknown. The data stem from a study of T cell responses to AZD1222 COVID-19 vaccine. Study-wide results and limits: Only 5 to 7 individuals given AZD1222 were seropositive at baseline. Repertoires were sampled only after the peak T cell response. Donors were largely white British and mainly female; clonal diversity was possibly underestimated.

CDR3 size: 17 residues. The germline V gene encodes CDR1 SGHTA and CDR2 FQGTGA. With 3 bases removed from V and 7 bases from J, the gap between germline ends came to 24 bases. Assay: immunoSEQ multiplex PCR; the TCRdb copy retains only in-frame clones and omits some. This sample has fewer than 200,000 clones, with about 91% found just once. The sequence came from an adult in good health. The sequencing used peripheral blood, collected on day 0 of MenACWY control vaccination. The chain joins TRBV7-3 to TRBJ1-2, with a tentative D call TRBD1 (5 bases). CDR3 DNA: TGTGCCAGCAGCTTTTCCACGGGGGAGGGAAAGCAACGTGGCTACACCTTC. It translates to CASSFSTGEGKQRGYTF.